This TCR beta chain appears in the sequencing data of a study of control samples from healthy donors and cancer patients. With V trimmed by 4 bases and J by 0 bases, 7 bases remained unmatched. CDR1 is SGDLS, CDR2 YYNGEE, per germline. The CDR3 extends over 17 amino acids. Profiled with immunoSEQ multiplex PCR; TCRdb holds only in-frame clones, not every one. The table records 85,000 to 90,000 clones, around 85% of them present only once. This clone showed up just once. This chain connects TRBV9 to TRBJ2-7, with TRBD2 identical over 13 bases. This receptor was identified in a woman in her 40s in good health. The sample comprised blood. In DNA, the CDR3 is TGTGCCAGCAGCTCTGGACTAGCGGGGGCAAGCTCCTACGAGCAGTACTTC. Its protein product is CASSSGLAGASSYEQYF.